A single sample is the source of the 9 T cell receptor beta chains below, sequenced in a study of cytomegalovirus exposure and HLA in healthy donors. 13 Jbeta primers and 60 Vbeta primers were used for the PCR. Some clones are missing from TCRdb's copy, which holds only in-frame ones; the method was immunoSEQ multiplex PCR. The table has about 140,000 clones, around 84% seen once; the top ten hold 2% to 2.5%. Sample: PBMCs. All receptors derive from a man aged 50 to 59 in good health and CMV-seronegative.

The chain recombines TRBV7-8 with TRBJ2-3; D is perhaps TRBD2 (7 bases). The CDR3 is 14 residues long. CDR1 SGHVS and CDR2 FQNEAQ come from the germline V gene. V gave up 5 bases and J gave up 9 bases, with 18 bases separating them. The DNA for the CDR3 is TGTGCCAGCAGCGCCCGAGTGGGCGGGGGCACGCAGTATTTT. Translating it yields CASSARVGGGTQYF.

The chain is built from TRBV2 and TRBJ1-5; no clear D gene. The ends were cut back, 7 bases at V and 6 bases at J, with 13 bases in the middle. This CDR3 region has 13 residues. CDR1 is SNHLY and CDR2 is FYNNEI in the germline V gene. The CDR3 sequence: CASMTGYGQPQHF. CDR3 bases: TGTGCCAGCATGACGGGATATGGTCAGCCCCAGCATTTT.

The gene calls are TRBV7-8 and TRBJ2-3; 10 nucleotides match TRBD2. V lost 5 bases to trimming and J lost 1 base; unmatched junction nucleotides: 6. Germline V gene data show CDR1 as SGHVS and CDR2 as FQNEAQ. The CDR3 sequence is 16 residues long. CDR3 nucleotides: TGTGCCAGCAGCAGCCCCGGGACTAGCGGCACAGATACGCAGTATTTT. Translated: CASSSPGTSGTDTQYF.

CDR3 amino acids: CASSFLGYRANVLTF. In nucleotides, the CDR3 is TGTGCCAGCAGCTTCCTAGGATATAGGGCCAACGTCCTGACTTTC. The V call is TRBV7-2, the J call TRBJ2-6; D not resolved. The CDR3 has 15 residues. Germline CDR1 is SGHTA and CDR2 is FQGNSA. V was shortened by 3 bases and J by 5 bases, with 11 bases between the two germline ends.

The chain carries TRBV13 and TRBJ2-4; tentatively, D is TRBD2 (6 bases). The V gene lost 5 bases and the J gene lost 0 bases, with 17 bases spanning the gap. The CDR3 length is 17 residues. Germline CDR1 and CDR2: PRHDT and FYEKMQ (reference sequence). The chain's CDR3 is CASSPSDRGLAKNIQYF. CDR3 DNA: TGTGCCAGCAGCCCAAGTGATAGGGGACTAGCCAAAAACATTCAGTACTTC.

To note about this clone: At one boundary the junction diverges from the germline segment, which might be a read error. The V and J genes are TRBV7-3 and TRBJ2-2, with D unresolved. Germline lookup yields CDR1 SGHTA and CDR2 FQGTGA. The CDR3 contains 14 residues. CDR3 protein: CASTLYGNTGELFF. DNA for the CDR3: TGTGCCAGCACCTTATACGGGAACACCGGGGAGCTGTTTTTT.

V gene TRBV9 combines with J gene TRBJ1-4, with D unresolved. This CDR3 comprises 16 residues. The germline V gene has CDR1 SGDLS and CDR2 YYNGEE. Trimming stripped 0 bases from V and 5 bases from J, with 14 bases between. In nucleotides, the CDR3 is TGTGCCAGCAGCGTAGCTTCTGCGGGCGGGAATGAAAAACTGTTTTTT. Its protein is CASSVASAGGNEKLFF.

This clone was detected a few times. V gene TRBV5-1 combines with J gene TRBJ2-7; 9 bases fit TRBD2. Germline trimming cut 0 bases from V and 2 bases from J; bases unmatched to any gene: 6. This CDR3 is 16 amino acids long. Germline lookup yields CDR1 SGHRS and CDR2 YFSETQ. The CDR3 is CASSLAEREEPYEQYF. The CDR3 DNA reads TGCGCCAGCAGCTTGGCCGAGCGGGAGGAACCCTACGAGCAGTACTTC. The complete variable domain, with remaining parts taken from reference TRBV5-1 and TRBJ2-7, reads KAGVTQTPRYLIKTRGQQVTLSCSPISGHRSVSWYQQTPGQGLQFLFEYFSETQRNKGNFPGRFSGRQFSNSRSEMNVSTLELGDSALYLCASSLAEREEPYEQYFGPGTRLTVT.

The chain joins TRBV6-5 to TRBJ2-3; 8 bases align to TRBD2. Germline V CDR1 and CDR2: MNHEY, SVGAGI. After removal of 6 bases from V and 12 bases from J, the junction contained 11 bases not matched to a gene. CDR3 length: 13 amino acids. CDR3 nucleotide sequence: TGTGCCAGCAGGGCCGACGGGACTAGATTCCAGTATTTT. As protein: CASRADGTRFQYF.